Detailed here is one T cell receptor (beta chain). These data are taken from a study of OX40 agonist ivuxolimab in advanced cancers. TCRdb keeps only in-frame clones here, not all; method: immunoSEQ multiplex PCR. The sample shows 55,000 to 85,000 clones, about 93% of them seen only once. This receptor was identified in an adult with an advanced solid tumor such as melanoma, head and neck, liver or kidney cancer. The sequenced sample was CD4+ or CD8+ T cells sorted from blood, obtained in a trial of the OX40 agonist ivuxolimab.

The CDR3 loop reads CASSLGGATGYTF. CDR3 coding DNA: TGTGCCAGCAGTTTAGGGGGGGCAACCGGCTACACCTTC. The chain has TRBV27 and TRBJ1-2; a weak D match, TRBD1 (6 bases). Germline CDR1 MNHEY, CDR2 SMNVEV (reference sequence). The CDR3 is 13 amino acids. V lost 2 bases and J lost 8, with 12 bases in between.